These 25 T cell receptor beta chains came from one sample sequenced in a study of control samples from healthy donors and cancer patients. Only in-frame clones appear in the TCRdb table, and some are missing; sequencing was by immunoSEQ multiplex PCR. Among 100,000 to 150,000 clones listed, around 87% were seen once. Sequenced input: blood. All receptors derive from a man in his sixties in good health.

The CDR3 nucleotides are TGTGCCAGCAGTTATCCCCTAGGAGGAACCTACGAGCAGTACTTC. Protein sequence: CASSYPLGGTYEQYF. The gene calls are TRBV6-2 or TRBV6-3 and TRBJ2-7; a weak D match, TRBD2 (5 bases). CDR1 and CDR2 (germline): MNHEY, SVGEGT. CDR3 length equals 15 residues. Trimming left V 3 bases short and J 2 bases short, with 14 bases between.

V usage is TRBV9 and J usage is TRBJ1-1; no clear D. Trimming removed 0 bases from V and 2 bases from J, with 8 bases in between. Looked up from germline, CDR1 is SGDLS and CDR2 is YYNGEE. This CDR3 comprises 14 residues. The CDR3, as DNA: TGTGCCAGCAGCGTAGGCGGGGATAACACTGAAGCTTTCTTT. Protein sequence: CASSVGGDNTEAFF.

This clone was counted once. The chain links TRBV30 to TRBJ2-2; a possible D gene is TRBD2 (5 bases). The CDR3 is 13 amino acids. Trimming shortened V by 4 bases and J by 6 bases, and 12 bases separated the two germline ends. The germline CDR1 and CDR2 sequences are GTSNPN and SVGIG (reference sequence). The CDR3 here is CAWKRTEPGELFF. In nucleotides, the CDR3 is TGTGCCTGGAAGCGGACCGAGCCCGGGGAGCTGTTTTTT.

V and J are TRBV19 and TRBJ1-5; D perhaps matches TRBD1 (5 bases). Germline-derived CDR1 and CDR2 are LNHDA and SQIVND (reference sequence). The CDR3 has 15 residues. V lost 3 bases to trimming and J lost 2 bases, with 11 bases between them. The CDR3 region is CASSMGLSGNQPQHF. For the CDR3, the DNA is TGTGCCAGTAGTATGGGACTATCGGGCAATCAGCCCCAGCATTTT.

The chain has TRBV7-2 and TRBJ1-6, with 7 nucleotides matching TRBD1. CDR3 size: 17 residues. Germline trimming cut 1 base from V and 9 bases from J; bases unmatched to any gene: 12. CDR1 and CDR2 from the germline V gene are SGHTA and FQGNSA. For the CDR3, the DNA is TGTGCCAGCAGCTTAGGCATGTTGACAGGGATGGGTTCACCCCTCCACTTT. As protein: CASSLGMLTGMGSPLHF.

This clone has more than one count but fewer than ten. This rearrangement joins TRBV19 to TRBJ1-2; TRBD1 is a possible D gene (5 bases). Germline V CDR1 and CDR2: LNHDA, SQIVND (reference sequence). CDR3 length equals 14 residues. Trimming took off 5 bases at V and 0 bases at J, with 10 bases between the two ends. CDR3 protein: CASSLGTTNYGYTF. DNA for the CDR3: TGTGCCAGTAGTCTAGGGACTACTAACTATGGCTACACCTTC. Supplemented by reference TRBV19 and TRBJ1-2, the full variable domain reads DGGITQSPKYLFRKEGQNVTLSCEQNLNHDAMYWYRQDPGQGLRLIYYSQIVNDFQKGDIAEGYSVSREKKESFPLTVTSAQKNPTAFYLCASSLGTTNYGYTFGSGTRLTVV.

This clone was counted a single time. The rearrangement links TRBV10-2 to TRBJ1-2; no clear D gene. The CDR3 totals 15 residues. The V gene lost 3 bases and the J gene lost 1 base, with 12 bases spanning the gap. Germline V lookup: CDR1 WSHSY, CDR2 SAAADI. In DNA, the CDR3 is TGCGCCAGCAGTGAACGGACCGCAGTTAACTATGGCTACACCTTC. Its protein is CASSERTAVNYGYTF.

This clone was seen once. CDR3 region: CASSPSGGNGYTF. As DNA, the CDR3 is TGTGCCAGCAGCCCATCGGGGGGCAATGGCTACACCTTC. The chain joins TRBV27 to TRBJ1-2; a possible D gene is TRBD1 (6 bases). Germline lookup yields CDR1 MNHEY and CDR2 SMNVEV (reference sequence). This CDR3 region has 13 residues. V gave up 6 bases and J gave up 6 bases, with 14 bases separating them.

The genes are TRBV18 and TRBJ1-3; TRBD1 matches at 7 bases. The CDR3 length is 16 residues. Germline loops: CDR1 KGHSH, CDR2 LQKENI. Trimming at V came to 2 bases and at J to 4 bases, leaving 8 bases not matched to a gene. CDR3 sequence reads: CASSPSTGVPGNTIYF. The CDR3 nucleotides read TGTGCCAGCTCACCATCCACAGGGGTCCCAGGAAACACCATATATTTT.

The chain combines TRBV28 with TRBJ1-1; tentatively, D is TRBD1 (5 bases). CDR3 length: 13 amino acids. The V end lost 6 bases, the J end lost 0 bases, and 8 bases lay between the germline ends. Germline V gene data show CDR1 as MDHEN and CDR2 as SYDVKM. The CDR3 loop reads CASSGGVNTEAFF. The DNA of the CDR3 is TGTGCCAGCAGCGGGGGGGTGAACACTGAAGCTTTCTTT.

V usage is TRBV5-4 and J usage is TRBJ2-1; possible D gene TRBD2, 5 bases. This CDR3 spans 13 amino acids. The germline CDR1 and CDR2 sequences are SGHNT and YYREEE (reference sequence). V was pared by 4 bases and J by 6 bases, with 11 bases between. DNA for the CDR3: TGTGCCAGCAGCACGGACTGGACCAATGAGCAGTTCTTC. It translates to CASSTDWTNEQFF.

The chain combines TRBV19 with TRBJ1-5; D is possibly TRBD1 (6 bases). Looked up from germline, CDR1 is LNHDA and CDR2 is SQIVND (reference sequence). This CDR3 is built from 15 residues. Trimming pared 7 bases from V and 6 bases from J, leaving 19 bases between. The CDR3, as DNA: TGTGCCAGTACCCCCGGGGGGCTGGATGGTCAGCCCCAGCATTTT. Translating gives CASTPGGLDGQPQHF.

This chain links TRBV3-1 (or the pseudogene TRBV3-2) with TRBJ2-7; D might be TRBD1 or TRBD2, each matching 5 bases. V was clipped by 0 bases and J by 9 bases, with 12 bases between them. Germline-derived CDR1 and CDR2 are LGHDT and YNNKEL (reference sequence). This CDR3 spans 13 amino acids. The CDR3 sequence is CASSQERGLVQYF. CDR3 coding DNA: TGTGCCAGCAGCCAAGAACGGGGCCTGGTGCAGTACTTC.

The CDR3 DNA reads as TGTGCCAGCAGTGAGTCCAGGGTCTACAATGAGCAGTTCTTC. Translation gives CASSESRVYNEQFF. V is TRBV25-1 and J is TRBJ2-1; possible D gene TRBD1, 5 bases. Germline assignment: CDR1 MGHDK and CDR2 SYGVNS. The CDR3 covers 14 residues. Trimming stripped 3 bases from V and 3 bases from J, with 9 bases between. The full variable domain, with the rest looked up from reference TRBV25-1 and TRBJ2-1, is EADIYQTPRYLVIGTGKKITLECSQTMGHDKMYWYQQDPGMELHLIHYSYGVNSTEKGDLSSESTVSRIRTEHFPLTLESARPSHTSQYLCASSESRVYNEQFFGPGTRLTVL.

The chain couples TRBV12-3 or TRBV12-4 to TRBJ1-2; tentatively, D is TRBD1 (5 bases). The germline V and J ends were trimmed by 8 bases and 5 bases, with 15 bases remaining between them. This CDR3 spans 13 amino acids. CDR3 sequence (DNA): TGTGCCAGCGGGGGGGGTATCTTTTATGGCTACACCTTC. It encodes CASGGGIFYGYTF.

The rearrangement links TRBV7-3 to TRBJ1-1, with 8 bases identical to TRBD1. Germline V gene sequence: CDR1 SGHTA, CDR2 FQGTGA. Trimming removed 4 bases from V and 4 bases from J; junction bases left unmatched: 2. The CDR3 is 13 amino acids. DNA of the CDR3: TGTGCCAGCAGCTGGACAGGGAGCACTGAAGCTTTCTTT. This translates into CASSWTGSTEAFF.

This chain uses TRBV18 with TRBJ1-1; D is perhaps TRBD1 (5 bases). V shed 6 bases and J shed 3 bases, with 14 bases lying between them. Germline V CDR1 and CDR2: KGHSH, LQKENI. This CDR3 has 14 residues. The CDR3 reads CASSPIDSYTEAFF. CDR3 in DNA: TGTGCCAGCTCCCCAATCGACAGTTACACTGAAGCTTTCTTT.

The genes are TRBV5-1 and TRBJ1-4; 7 positions agree with TRBD1. The CDR3 is 14 amino acids. Germline CDR1 reads SGHRS; CDR2 reads YFSETQ. V trimming: 2 bases; J trimming: 7 bases; junction bases outside the gene matches: 5. The CDR3 DNA reads TGCGCCAGCAGCTTTGGGACAGTAAGTGAAAAACTGTTTTTT. This encodes CASSFGTVSEKLFF.

CDR3 sequence: CASSTYGDTIYF. The CDR3 DNA sequence: TGCGCCAGCAGCACCTACGGGGACACCATATATTTT. The chain couples TRBV5-1 to TRBJ1-3, with D unresolved. V dropped 4 bases and J dropped 8 bases, with 10 bases sitting between them. The germline V gene has CDR1 SGHRS and CDR2 YFSETQ. This CDR3 contains 12 residues. The full variable domain, rest sourced from reference TRBV5-1 and TRBJ1-3, is KAGVTQTPRYLIKTRGQQVTLSCSPISGHRSVSWYQQTPGQGLQFLFEYFSETQRNKGNFPGRFSGRQFSNSRSEMNVSTLELGDSALYLCASSTYGDTIYFGEGSWLTVV.

The rearrangement uses TRBV21-1 and TRBJ1-5. TRBV21-1 represents a pseudogene. This CDR3 has 15 residues. The CDR3 bases are TGTGCCAGCAGCGCCCGGCCCTTTACTAGTCAGCCCCAGCATTTT. Its translation is CASSARPFTSQPQHF.

J is TRBJ2-7 and V is TRBV6-1; perhaps TRBD2 as D (6 bases). CDR3 length: 14 amino acids. The V end was cut by 2 bases, the J end by 3 bases, with 11 bases between. Germline V gene lookup returns CDR1 MNHNS and CDR2 SASEGT. The CDR3 sequence: CASSEPGTYYEQYF. The DNA of the CDR3 is TGTGCCAGCAGTGAACCGGGGACTTACTACGAGCAGTACTTC.

Concerning this clone: The sample contains more than one DNA sequence encoding this CDR3. The chain is built from TRBV15 and TRBJ1-2; TRBD1 agrees at 8 bases. The V gene end was trimmed by 0 bases and the J gene end by 4 bases; junction bases not matched to a gene: 4. The CDR3 extends over 15 amino acids. Per the germline V gene, CDR1 is LNHNV and CDR2 is YYDKDF (reference sequence). CDR3: CATSRDGTGVYGYTF. The CDR3 nucleotides are TGTGCCACCAGCAGAGATGGGACAGGAGTCTATGGCTACACCTTC.

The chain couples TRBV4-1 to TRBJ1-2; D is uncertain. V gave up 7 bases and J gave up 1 base, with 19 bases separating them. In germline, CDR1 is MGHRA, CDR2 YSYEKL. This CDR3 is built from 16 residues. CDR3: CASNGLGGNLNYGYTF. The DNA for the CDR3 is TGCGCCAGCAACGGGCTGGGAGGGAACCTTAACTATGGCTACACCTTC.

The V call is TRBV5-1, the J call TRBJ1-4, with D possibly TRBD1 on 6 matching bases. Germline CDR1 and CDR2: SGHRS and YFSETQ. The germline V and J ends were trimmed by 0 bases and 7 bases, with 10 bases remaining between them. CDR3 length equals 14 residues. This chain's CDR3 is CASSLGTVGEKLFF. The CDR3 coding sequence is TGCGCCAGCAGCTTGGGGACAGTGGGTGAAAAACTGTTTTTT.

The gene calls are TRBV7-2 and TRBJ1-5, with a weak D call TRBD1 (6 bases). CDR1 and CDR2 from the germline V gene are SGHTA and FQGNSA. CDR3 length: 14 residues. V shed 5 bases and J shed 7 bases, with 15 bases lying between them. CDR3 sequence: CASSDRQEGQPQHF. The CDR3 DNA is TGTGCCAGCAGCGACAGACAGGAGGGGCAGCCCCAGCATTTT. Full variable domain (rest looked up from reference TRBV7-2 and TRBJ1-5): GAGVSQSPSNKVTEKGKDVELRCDPISGHTALYWYRQSLGQGLEFLIYFQGNSAPDKSGLPSDRFSAERTGGSVSTLTIQRTQQEDSAVYLCASSDRQEGQPQHFGDGTRLSIL.